This T cell receptor beta chain originates from a study of T cells in Graves' hyperthyroidism and ophthalmopathy. Regarding the study as a whole: Ophthalmopathy was model-predicted a median roughly 6.3 months pre-onset. Most clonotypes expanded in the thyroid (above 0.001) were also present in blood.

V was clipped by 0 bases and J by 2 bases; unmatched bases: 6. Germline V gene data show CDR1 as LGHNA and CDR2 as YNFKEQ. CDR3 length: 16 amino acids. RNA transcripts gave rise to amplified TCR beta CDR3 regions. HTBI primers were the set used in a first-round RT-PCR of the TCR CDR3. TCRdb passed the multiplex PCR reads through MiXCR, listing each CDR3 protein once. Among nearly 600,000 distinct CDR3 sequences, 13% to 15% were seen once, and the ten largest hold roughly 7%. In this sample, this clonotype turned up many times. Its matching antigen is unknown. The sequencing sample was made of blood. The TCR comes from a woman between 18 and 30 years old with Graves' ophthalmopathy. This chain joins TRBV4-2 and TRBJ2-7, with 8 bases aligning to TRBD2. The CDR3 bases are TGTGCCAGCAGCCAAGATCGGGGGGGGTCCCCCTACGAGCAGTACTTC. It codes for CASSQDRGGSPYEQYF.